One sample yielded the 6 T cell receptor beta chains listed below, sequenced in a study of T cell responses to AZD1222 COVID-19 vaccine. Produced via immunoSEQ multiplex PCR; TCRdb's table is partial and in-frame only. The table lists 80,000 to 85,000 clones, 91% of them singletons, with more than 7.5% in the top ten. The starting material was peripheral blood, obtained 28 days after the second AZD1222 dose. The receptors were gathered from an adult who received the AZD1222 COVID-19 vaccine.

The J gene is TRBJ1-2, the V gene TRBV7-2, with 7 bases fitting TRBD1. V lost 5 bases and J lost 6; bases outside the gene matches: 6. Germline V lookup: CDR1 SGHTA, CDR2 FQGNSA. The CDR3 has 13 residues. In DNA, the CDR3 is TGTGCCAGCAGCCCCCAAGGGGGCGATGGCTACACCTTC. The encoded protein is CASSPQGGDGYTF.

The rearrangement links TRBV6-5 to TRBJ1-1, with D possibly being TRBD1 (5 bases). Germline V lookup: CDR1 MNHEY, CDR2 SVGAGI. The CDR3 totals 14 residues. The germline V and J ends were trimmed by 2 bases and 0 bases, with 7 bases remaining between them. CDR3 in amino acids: CASSYGGVNTEAFF. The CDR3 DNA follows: TGTGCCAGCAGTTACGGGGGGGTGAACACTGAAGCTTTCTTT.

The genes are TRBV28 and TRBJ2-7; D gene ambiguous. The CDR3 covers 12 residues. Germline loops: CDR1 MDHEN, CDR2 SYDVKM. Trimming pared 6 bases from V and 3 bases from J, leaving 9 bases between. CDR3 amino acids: CASSTRLYEQYF. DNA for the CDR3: TGTGCCAGCAGCACCAGGCTCTACGAGCAGTACTTC.

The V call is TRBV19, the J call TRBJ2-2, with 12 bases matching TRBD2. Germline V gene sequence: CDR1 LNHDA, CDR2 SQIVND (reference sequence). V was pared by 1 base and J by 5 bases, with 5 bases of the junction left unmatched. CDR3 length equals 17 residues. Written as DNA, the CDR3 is TGTGCCAGTAGTATAGGGCTAGCGGGAGGGCCGACCGGGGAGCTGTTTTTT. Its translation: CASSIGLAGGPTGELFF.

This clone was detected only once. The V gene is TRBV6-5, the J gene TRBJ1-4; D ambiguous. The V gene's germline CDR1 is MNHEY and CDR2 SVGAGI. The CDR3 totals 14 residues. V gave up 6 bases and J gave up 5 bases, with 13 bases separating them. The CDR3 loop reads CASSPRVGNEKLFF. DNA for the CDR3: TGTGCCAGCAGCCCACGTGTAGGGAATGAAAAACTGTTTTTT.

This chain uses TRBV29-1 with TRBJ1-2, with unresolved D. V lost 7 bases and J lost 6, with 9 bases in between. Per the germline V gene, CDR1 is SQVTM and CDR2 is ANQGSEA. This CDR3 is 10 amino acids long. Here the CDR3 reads CSATKDGYTF. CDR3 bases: TGCAGCGCCACGAAGGATGGCTACACCTTC. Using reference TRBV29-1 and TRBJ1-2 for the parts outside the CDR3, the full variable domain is SAVISQKPSRDICQRGTSLTIQCQVDSQVTMMFWYRQQPGQSLTLIATANQGSEATYESGFVIDKFPISRPNLTFSTLTVSNMSPEDSSIYLCSATKDGYTFGSGTRLTVV.